This TCR beta chain was observed in a study of blood T cell repertoires in COVID-19. Study as a whole: The United States, Italy and Spain provided the acute and convalescent COVID-19 samples. Nucleic acid was either cDNA or gDNA, and it came from T cells, B-cell-depleted T cells, or PBMCs.

CDR1 is SGHRS and CDR2 is YFSETQ in the germline V gene. This CDR3 comprises 14 residues. Trimming at V came to 5 bases and at J to 6 bases, leaving 9 bases not matched to a gene. Original methodology: Counts of nucleated cells, estimated from reference gene primer amplification, were obtained. Assay: immunoSEQ multiplex PCR; the TCRdb copy retains only in-frame clones and omits some. For V, J and clone size, that table is used; D and trimming come from the DNA. The sample carries roughly 350,000 clones, roughly 86% recorded once. Sequencing used peripheral blood. The genes are TRBV5-1 and TRBJ2-7; TRBD1 matches 9 bases. The TCR originated in a woman aged 25 to 45 with COVID-19, enrolled during active disease. This CDR3 is CASSKGDRVSEQYF. The CDR3 DNA reads TGCGCCAGCAGTAAAGGGGACAGGGTATCCGAGCAGTACTTC.